The 23 T cell receptor beta chains in this list originate from one sample, sequenced in a study of cytomegalovirus exposure and HLA in healthy donors. Primers for the PCR totalled 60 Vbeta and 13 Jbeta. Only in-frame clones appear in the TCRdb table, and some are missing; sequencing was by immunoSEQ multiplex PCR. This table holds about 120,000 clones, 81% found once. The sample was PBMCs. These receptors were collected from a middle-aged woman in good health and CMV-seronegative.

V and J are TRBV18 and TRBJ2-7, with D possibly being TRBD1 (5 bases). The CDR3 sequence is 16 residues long. Germline CDR1 and CDR2: KGHSH and LQKENI. Trimming removed 0 bases at V and 1 base at J, with 13 bases between. CDR3 sequence (DNA): TGTGCCAGCTCACCACCGTCGCCAGGGATATCCTACGAGCAGTACTTC. Translated: CASSPPSPGISYEQYF.

This chain links TRBV19 with TRBJ1-2; the match to TRBD1 covers 8 bases. V trimming: 7 bases; J trimming: 1 base; junction bases outside the gene matches: 2. CDR1 is LNHDA, CDR2 SQIVND, per germline (reference sequence). The CDR3 has 13 amino acids. The CDR3, as DNA: TGTGCCAGTAACAGGGGGTTTAACTATGGCTACACCTTC. Amino acid sequence: CASNRGFNYGYTF.

The genes are TRBV7-2 and TRBJ2-7; the D gene is possibly TRBD2 (5 bases). Germline V gene data show CDR1 as SGHTA and CDR2 as FQGNSA. The CDR3 has 13 amino acids. V dropped 0 bases and J dropped 5 bases, with 8 bases sitting between them. CDR3 sequence: CASSLAGAHEQYF. The CDR3 coding sequence is TGTGCCAGCAGCTTAGCGGGAGCTCACGAGCAGTACTTC.

V gene TRBV7-2 combines with J gene TRBJ1-2; D may be TRBD1 (6 bases). There are 17 residues in the CDR3. V was clipped by 5 bases and J by 1 base, with 20 bases between them. CDR1 and CDR2 (germline): SGHTA, FQGNSA. The chain's CDR3 is CASSPGGAVDVNYGYTF. For the CDR3, the DNA is TGTGCCAGCAGCCCTGGGGGGGCAGTTGATGTTAACTATGGCTACACCTTC. Based on the CDR3 plus reference TRBV7-2 and TRBJ1-2, the full variable domain is GAGVSQSPSNKVTEKGKDVELRCDPISGHTALYWYRQSLGQGLEFLIYFQGNSAPDKSGLPSDRFSAERTGGSVSTLTIQRTQQEDSAVYLCASSPGGAVDVNYGYTFGSGTRLTVV.

The V call is TRBV2, the J call TRBJ1-1; 7 nucleotides line up with TRBD1. CDR3 length: 15 residues. V shed 6 bases and J 0 bases; nucleotides not matched to a gene: 7. CDR1 SNHLY and CDR2 FYNNEI come from the germline V gene. This chain's CDR3 is CASSKGQSMNTEAFF. In DNA form, the CDR3 reads TGTGCCAGCAGCAAGGGACAGTCAATGAACACTGAAGCTTTCTTT.

This rearrangement joins TRBV2 to TRBJ2-5; D is possibly TRBD2 (6 bases). Between the trimmed V and J ends, which lost 8 bases and 5 bases, there was a span of 12 bases. Germline V gene data show CDR1 as SNHLY and CDR2 as FYNNEI. The CDR3 loop spans 12 amino acids. CDR3: CASLYGGETQYF. The CDR3 DNA follows: TGTGCCAGCTTATATGGGGGGGAGACCCAGTACTTC.

The gene calls are TRBV28 and TRBJ1-5, with D perhaps matching TRBD1 (5 bases). The CDR3 spans 15 residues. Germline V gives CDR1 MDHEN, CDR2 SYDVKM. V lost 6 bases and J lost 5, with 17 bases in between. The CDR3 nucleotides are TGTGCCAGCAGAACCCAAAGGGGATTACATCAGCCCCAGCATTTT. This sequence encodes CASRTQRGLHQPQHF.

This clone was counted a single time. The junction shows a germline mismatch at one end, possibly a read error. This chain connects TRBV7-9 to TRBJ2-2; D is perhaps TRBD1 (6 bases). This CDR3 is 15 amino acids long. Germline assignment: CDR1 SEHNR and CDR2 FQNEAQ (reference sequence). This CDR3 reads CSSSTGQSTTGELFF. CDR3 in DNA: TGTTCCAGCAGCACCGGACAGAGTACGACCGGGGAGCTGTTTTTT. Full variable domain (rest looked up from reference TRBV7-9 and TRBJ2-2): DTGVSQNPRHKITKRGQNVTFRCDPISEHNRLYWYRQTLGQGPEFLTYFQNEAQLEKSRLLSDRFSAERPKGSFSTLEIQRTEQGDSAMYLCSSSTGQSTTGELFFGEGSRLTVL.

This chain connects TRBV18 to TRBJ2-7; 13 bases line up with TRBD2. Trimming at V came to 3 bases and at J to 2 bases, leaving 4 bases not matched to a gene. CDR3 size: 16 residues. CDR1 is KGHSH and CDR2 is LQKENI in the germline V gene. CDR3: CASSPGLAGTTYEQYF. CDR3 DNA: TGTGCCAGCTCACCGGGACTAGCGGGAACAACCTACGAGCAGTACTTC.

The genes are TRBV11-2 and TRBJ2-3, with D perhaps matching TRBD1 (6 bases). The length of the CDR3 is 13 residues. Germline V gives CDR1 SGHAT, CDR2 FQNNGV. The germline V and J ends were trimmed by 5 bases and 10 bases, with 16 bases remaining between them. CDR3 protein: CASSTHHRDAQYF. CDR3 bases: TGTGCCAGCAGCACCCACCACAGGGATGCGCAGTATTTT.

V and J are TRBV5-4 and TRBJ2-5; 7 nucleotides align to TRBD1. From germline, CDR1 is SGHNT and CDR2 YYREEE (reference sequence). This CDR3 comprises 14 residues. The V segment lost 3 bases and the J segment 2 bases; nucleotides outside the gene matches: 4. In DNA, the CDR3 is TGTGCCAGCAGCTACCGGGACAGACAAGAGACCCAGTACTTC. The encoded protein is CASSYRDRQETQYF.

This chain joins TRBV18 and TRBJ1-1; a possible D gene is TRBD1 (5 bases). The germline V and J ends were trimmed by 6 bases and 1 base, with 9 bases remaining between them. There are 13 residues in the CDR3. CDR1 is KGHSH, CDR2 LQKENI, per germline. The CDR3 reads CASSDDRNTEAFF. The DNA for the CDR3 is TGTGCCAGCTCCGACGACAGGAACACTGAAGCTTTCTTT.

The CDR3 bases are TGTGCCAGCAGCGTAGACAGGAGCTCCTATAATTCACCCCTCCACTTT. Translated: CASSVDRSSYNSPLHF. The chain has TRBV9 and TRBJ1-6; perhaps TRBD1 as D (5 bases). The CDR3 is made up of 16 amino acids. CDR1 SGDLS and CDR2 YYNGEE come from the germline V gene. V lost 0 bases and J lost 0, with 7 bases in between.

The rearrangement uses TRBV7-9 and TRBJ1-2; a weak D match, TRBD1 (5 bases). CDR1 is SEHNR and CDR2 is FQNEAQ in the germline V gene (reference sequence). This CDR3 contains 14 residues. V was clipped by 5 bases and J by 7 bases, with 17 bases between them. The CDR3 here is CASSLGQGASGYTF. The CDR3 DNA reads as TGTGCCAGCAGCCTGGGGCAGGGTGCCTCTGGCTACACCTTC.

This chain links TRBV28 with TRBJ2-2, with 7 bases identical to TRBD1. This CDR3 comprises 15 residues. V dropped 4 bases and J dropped 7; count of bases not matched to a gene: 9. Per the germline V gene, CDR1 is MDHEN and CDR2 is SYDVKM. The DNA for the CDR3 is TGTGCCAGCAGTTCGCTCAGGGGGAATTTCGGGGAGCTGTTTTTT. Encoded protein: CASSSLRGNFGELFF.

This clone has more than one count but fewer than ten. The chain recombines TRBV6-1 with TRBJ2-4, with D perhaps TRBD2 (5 bases). Germline CDR1 reads MNHNS; CDR2 reads SASEGT. This CDR3 is 13 amino acids long. V lost 7 bases, J lost 0 bases, and 7 bases lay in between. CDR3 loop: CASMRVAKNIQYF. As DNA, the CDR3 is TGTGCCAGCATGAGGGTAGCCAAAAACATTCAGTACTTC.

This chain joins TRBV27 and TRBJ2-6; D perhaps matches TRBD2 (5 bases). The CDR3 is made up of 17 amino acids. V gave up 2 bases and J gave up 0 bases, with 11 bases separating them. Germline V gives CDR1 MNHEY, CDR2 SMNVEV (reference sequence). In DNA, the CDR3 is TGTGCCAGCAGTTTACGAGGGTTTGCCTCTGGGGCCAACGTCCTGACTTTC. Protein sequence: CASSLRGFASGANVLTF.

The V call is TRBV27, the J call TRBJ2-6; possibly TRBD1 for D (5 bases). This CDR3 is 14 amino acids long. Germline CDR1 reads MNHEY; CDR2 reads SMNVEV (reference sequence). V was pared by 6 bases and J by 0 bases, with 6 bases between. CDR3 in DNA: TGTGCCAGCAGGGACATCTCTGGGGCCAACGTCCTGACTTTC. This sequence encodes CASRDISGANVLTF.

The CDR3 DNA follows: TGTGCCAGTAGGGGACAGGGATCCTACGAGCAGTACTTC. Amino acid sequence: CASRGQGSYEQYF. The chain recombines TRBV19 with TRBJ2-7, with 9 bases matching TRBD1. The ends lost 6 bases at V and 1 base at J; junction bases unmatched: 1. Germline CDR1 is LNHDA and CDR2 is SQIVND (reference sequence). This CDR3 comprises 13 residues.

The chain uses TRBV4-1 and TRBJ2-7; 11 bases line up with TRBD1. Germline loops: CDR1 MGHRA, CDR2 YSYEKL. The CDR3 is 16 residues long. V lost 1 base, J lost 5 bases, and 7 bases stayed unmatched. The CDR3: CASSQGWGQGGHEQYF. CDR3 DNA sequence: TGCGCCAGCAGCCAAGGGTGGGGACAGGGGGGCCACGAGCAGTACTTC.

V and J are TRBV11-3 and TRBJ2-5, with 7 positions matching TRBD2. Per germline, CDR1 SGHNT and CDR2 YENEEA. The CDR3 has 14 residues. V was clipped by 2 bases and J by 0 bases; unmatched bases: 0. The CDR3 DNA sequence: TGTGCCAGCAGCTTAACTAGCGACCAAGAGACCCAGTACTTC. Translation gives CASSLTSDQETQYF.

The rearrangement uses TRBV20-1 and TRBJ1-3; 8 bases line up with TRBD1. The CDR3 loop spans 11 amino acids. V dropped 7 bases and J dropped 4; count of bases not matched to a gene: 0. Germline V gene lookup returns CDR1 DFQATT and CDR2 SNEGSKA (reference sequence). CDR3 DNA sequence: TGCAGTGGACAGGGGGGAAACACCATATATTTT. This translates into CSGQGGNTIYF.

A note on this clone: Here the CDR3 omits its conserved ending phenylalanine or tryptophan, so a read error is the likely source. The J gene is TRBJ1-2, the V gene TRBV7-9; TRBD1 aligns across 7 bases. Germline assignment: CDR1 SEHNR and CDR2 FQNEAQ (reference sequence). The CDR3 is 15 amino acids. Trimming removed 5 bases from V and 3 bases from J; junction bases left unmatched: 9. CDR3 DNA sequence: TGTGCCAGCAGCCCCCTCACAGGGGACCACTATGGCTACACCTCC. Translated, it gives CASSPLTGDHYGYTS.